Each of the 15 T cell receptor beta chains below was sequenced from the same sample in a study of CD8+ T cells in alopecia areata. Following extraction, RNA underwent reverse transcription to cDNA, which served as the sequencing template. The repertoire was sequenced with immunoSEQ multiplex PCR; TCRdb's copy has only in-frame clones and lacks some. The sample has 90,000 to 130,000 clones; under 60% are singletons. The sequenced material came from NKG2D-low CD8+ T cells sorted from blood. Every receptor here comes from a human donor with alopecia areata.

The DNA for the CDR3 is TGCGCCAGCAGGCCCACCCTTGTGGGGCCCACCTACAATGAGCAGTTCTTC. Amino acid sequence: CASRPTLVGPTYNEQFF. The chain joins TRBV5-1 to TRBJ2-1; D may be TRBD1 (5 bases). Trimming cost V 5 bases and J 2 bases, with 20 bases left between them. The CDR3 runs to 17 residues. Germline CDR1 and CDR2: SGHRS and YFSETQ.

The chain links TRBV28 to TRBJ2-3; D is possibly TRBD1 or TRBD2 (5 bases each). Germline CDR1 reads MDHEN; CDR2 reads SYDVKM. Trimming left V 7 bases short and J 1 base short, with 15 bases between. The CDR3 covers 15 residues. CDR3 in amino acids: CASTRWGSRTDTQYF. The CDR3 DNA sequence: TGTGCCAGCACGCGGTGGGGGAGCCGCACAGATACGCAGTATTTT.

The rearrangement links TRBV5-1 to TRBJ2-1; 8 positions agree with TRBD2. Germline CDR1 and CDR2: SGHRS and YFSETQ. This CDR3 has 14 amino acids. Trimming took 3 bases from V and 7 from J; bases not matched to a gene: 6. CDR3 loop: CASSSDGLANEQFF. In DNA form, the CDR3 reads TGCGCCAGCAGCTCGGACGGACTAGCAAATGAGCAGTTCTTC.

A remark on this clone: This sample includes further DNA sequences coding for the same CDR3. The chain employs TRBV6-1 and TRBJ2-5; tentative D call: TRBD2 (6 bases). The CDR3 contains 14 residues. V was cut by 1 base and J by 5 bases, with 11 bases left in between. Germline V gene sequence: CDR1 MNHNS, CDR2 SASEGT. The CDR3 spells CASSEGRGGETQYF. The CDR3 region has the DNA TGTGCCAGCAGTGAAGGGCGGGGCGGGGAGACCCAGTACTTC.

This clone came up a few times. The chain employs TRBV29-1 and TRBJ2-1; D call uncertain. This CDR3 comprises 15 residues. V lost 3 bases to trimming and J lost 0 bases, with 12 bases between them. Germline CDR1 and CDR2: SQVTM and ANQGSEA. CDR3 in amino acids: CSVDLLESSYNEQFF. The CDR3 DNA is TGCAGCGTTGACCTTTTGGAGAGCTCCTACAATGAGCAGTTCTTC.

The rearrangement uses TRBV25-1 and TRBJ2-1; TRBD2 agrees at 11 bases. The V gene's germline CDR1 is MGHDK and CDR2 SYGVNS. CDR3 length: 15 residues. V shed 2 bases and J 4 bases; nucleotides not matched to a gene: 1. In DNA form, the CDR3 reads TGTGCCAGCAGTGAAGGACTAGCGGGTTACAATGAGCAGTTCTTC. It specifies CASSEGLAGYNEQFF. The full variable domain, rest sourced from reference TRBV25-1 and TRBJ2-1, is EADIYQTPRYLVIGTGKKITLECSQTMGHDKMYWYQQDPGMELHLIHYSYGVNSTEKGDLSSESTVSRIRTEHFPLTLESARPSHTSQYLCASSEGLAGYNEQFFGPGTRLTVL.

The J gene is TRBJ2-7, the V gene TRBV4-2; TRBD1 matches at 9 bases. The V gene end was trimmed by 6 bases and the J gene end by 2 bases; junction bases not matched to a gene: 8. The length of the CDR3 is 15 residues. The germline gives CDR1 LGHNA, CDR2 YNFKEQ. The CDR3 nucleotides are TGTGCCAGCAGGGCGCACGGACAGGGGCCCTACGAGCAGTACTTC. Its translation is CASRAHGQGPYEQYF.

The chain uses TRBV11-2 and TRBJ2-7; D call uncertain. The V gene's germline CDR1 is SGHAT and CDR2 FQNNGV. V dropped 8 bases and J dropped 3 bases, with 14 bases sitting between them. The CDR3 loop spans 13 amino acids. The CDR3 reads CASGPTNGYEQYF. The CDR3 nucleotides read TGTGCCAGCGGACCCACGAACGGCTACGAGCAGTACTTC.

The V gene is TRBV7-9, the J gene TRBJ2-4; 8 bases line up with TRBD1. The trim removed 5 bases at V and 6 bases at J, leaving 6 bases unmatched. CDR3 size: 14 residues. The V gene's germline CDR1 is SEHNR and CDR2 FQNEAQ (reference sequence). In DNA form, the CDR3 reads TGTGCCAGCAGCCCAGGGACAGGACGAAACATTCAGTACTTC. Translating it yields CASSPGTGRNIQYF.

The chain employs TRBV27 and TRBJ1-2, with TRBD1 as a possible D gene (6 bases). The CDR3 runs 14 residues. Germline V gene lookup returns CDR1 MNHEY and CDR2 SMNVEV (reference sequence). Trimming left V 4 bases short and J 4 bases short, with 13 bases between. The CDR3 protein is CASSSGQSVYGYTF. The CDR3 DNA reads as TGTGCCAGCAGTTCAGGACAGTCGGTCTATGGCTACACCTTC.

This clone showed up just a few times. The rearrangement joins TRBV14 to TRBJ2-5; a weak D match, TRBD2 (6 bases). The V end lost 0 bases, the J end lost 2 bases, and 16 bases lay between the germline ends. In germline, CDR1 is SGHDN, CDR2 FVKESK. This CDR3 has 17 amino acids. Here the CDR3 reads CASSQEAVGGRQETQYF. In nucleotides, the CDR3 is TGTGCCAGCAGCCAAGAGGCGGTGGGAGGAAGACAAGAGACCCAGTACTTC.

This sequence joins TRBV7-9 and TRBJ2-1; no clear D. Trimming stripped 7 bases from V and 9 bases from J, with 10 bases between. Germline assignment: CDR1 SEHNR and CDR2 FQNEAQ (reference sequence). The length of the CDR3 is 11 residues. CDR3 residues: CASTSPGEQFF. The CDR3 region has the DNA TGTGCCAGCACCTCCCCCGGTGAGCAGTTCTTC.

The chain couples TRBV15 to TRBJ2-1; either TRBD1 or TRBD2 may fit D (6 bases each). This CDR3 spans 17 amino acids. V was clipped by 0 bases and J by 9 bases, with 21 bases between them. Germline V gene lookup returns CDR1 LNHNV and CDR2 YYDKDF (reference sequence). This chain's CDR3 is CATSRDQFPGVGGEQFF. The CDR3 DNA sequence: TGTGCCACCAGCAGAGATCAATTCCCAGGGGTGGGGGGTGAGCAGTTCTTC.

A note on this clone: This sample also contains other DNA sequences that code for the same CDR3. The chain carries TRBV27 and TRBJ1-2; D call uncertain. The CDR3 spans 13 residues. Per germline, CDR1 MNHEY and CDR2 SMNVEV (reference sequence). V was clipped by 3 bases and J by 2 bases, with 7 bases between them. CDR3 in amino acids: CASSLSANYGYTF. The DNA for the CDR3 is TGTGCCAGCAGTTTGTCGGCAAACTATGGCTACACCTTC.

The chain's CDR3 is CASSESGDEQYF. The CDR3, as DNA: TGCGCCAGCAGTGAGTCGGGAGACGAGCAGTACTTC. The genes are TRBV10-2 and TRBJ2-7, with D possibly TRBD2 on 5 matching bases. The CDR3 runs 12 residues. Germline-derived CDR1 and CDR2 are WSHSY and SAAADI. Deletions cut 0 bases from V and 5 bases from J, with 5 bases between.